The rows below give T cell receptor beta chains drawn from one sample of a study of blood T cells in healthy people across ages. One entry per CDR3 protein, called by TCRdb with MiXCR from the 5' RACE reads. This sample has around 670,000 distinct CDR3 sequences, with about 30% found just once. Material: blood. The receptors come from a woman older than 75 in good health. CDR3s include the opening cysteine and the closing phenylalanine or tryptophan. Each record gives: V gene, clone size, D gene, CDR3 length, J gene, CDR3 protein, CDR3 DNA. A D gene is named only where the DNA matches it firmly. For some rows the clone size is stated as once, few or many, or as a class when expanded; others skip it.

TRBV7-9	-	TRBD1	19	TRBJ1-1	CASSLDVIRGTGLGTEAFF	TGTGCCAGCAGCTTAGATGTCATCAGGGGGACGGGTTTAGGCACTGAAGCTTTCTTT
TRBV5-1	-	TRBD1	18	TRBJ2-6	CASSWRQGAVSGANVLTF	TGCGCCAGCAGCTGGAGACAGGGGGCCGTCTCTGGGGCCAACGTCCTGACTTTC
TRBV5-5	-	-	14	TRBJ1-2	CASNAGRGNYGYTF	TGTGCCAGCAACGCGGGAAGGGGTAACTATGGCTACACCTTC
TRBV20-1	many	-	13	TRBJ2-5	CSATWTWGETQYF	TGCAGTGCTACCTGGACTTGGGGGGAGACCCAGTACTTC
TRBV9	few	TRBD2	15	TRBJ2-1	CASSAGRASSYEQFF	TGTGCCAGCAGCGCGGGGAGGGCCAGCTCCTACGAGCAGTTCTTC
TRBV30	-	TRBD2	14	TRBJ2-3	CAWSRGARGDTQYF	TGTGCCTGGTCGCGGGGGGCCCGCGGGGATACGCAGTATTTT
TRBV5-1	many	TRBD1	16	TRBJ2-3	CASTQGGQGFFDTQYF	TGCGCCAGCACACAAGGGGGACAGGGGTTTTTTGATACGCAGTATTTT
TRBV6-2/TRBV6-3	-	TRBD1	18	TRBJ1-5	CASSYLGQGVDPPQPQHF	TGTGCCAGCAGTTACCTAGGCCAGGGGGTAGACCCCCCCCAGCCCCAGCATTTT
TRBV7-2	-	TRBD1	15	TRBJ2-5	CAISFRQGKNNEQYF	TGTGCCATCAGCTTTAGACAGGGCAAGAACAATGAGCAGTACTTC
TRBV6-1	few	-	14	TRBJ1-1	CASSPPGVGTEAFF	TGTGCCAGCAGCCCGCCGGGGGTGGGCACTGAAGCTTTCTTT
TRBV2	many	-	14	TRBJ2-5	CASSLGEHQETQYF	TGTGCCAGCAGCTTAGGGGAGCACCAAGAGACCCAGTACTTC
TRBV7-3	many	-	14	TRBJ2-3	CASSLGSLTDTQYF	TGTGCCAGCAGCTTAGGATCCCTGACAGATACGCAGTATTTT
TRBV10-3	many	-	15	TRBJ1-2	CAISESDGANYGYTF	TGTGCCATCAGTGAGTCGGACGGGGCTAACTATGGCTACACCTTC
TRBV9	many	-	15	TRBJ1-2	CASSVDGDGLNGYTF	TGTGCCAGCAGCGTAGACGGGGACGGACTTAATGGCTACACCTTC
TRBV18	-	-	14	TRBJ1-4	CASSPLFTNEKLFF	TGTGCCAGCTCACCACTATTCACTAATGAAAAACTGTTTTTT
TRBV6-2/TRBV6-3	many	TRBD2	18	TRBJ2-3	CASSHPGLAGGSTDTQYF	TGTGCCAGCAGCCACCCAGGACTAGCGGGGGGAAGCACAGATACGCAGTATTTT
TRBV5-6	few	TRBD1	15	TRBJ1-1	CASSFTGARSAEAFF	TGTGCCAGCAGCTTTACAGGGGCTCGGAGCGCTGAAGCTTTCTTT
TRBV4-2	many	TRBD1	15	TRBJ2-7	CASSQGRGQDFEQYF	TGTGCCAGCAGCCAAGGACGGGGACAGGATTTCGAGCAGTACTTC
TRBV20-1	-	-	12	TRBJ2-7	CSASRASHEQYF	TGCAGTGCTAGCAGGGCGTCCCACGAGCAGTACTTC
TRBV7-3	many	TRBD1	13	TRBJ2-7	CASSRTGMEEQYF	TGTGCCAGCAGTAGGACAGGGATGGAAGAGCAGTACTTC
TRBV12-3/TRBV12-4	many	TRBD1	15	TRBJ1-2	CASSPLRGTGYGYTF	TGTGCCAGCAGCCCCCTGAGGGGGACAGGCTATGGCTACACCTTC
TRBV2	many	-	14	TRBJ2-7	CASRASLVLDEQYF	TGTGCCAGCAGGGCGAGCTTAGTTCTCGACGAGCAGTACTTC
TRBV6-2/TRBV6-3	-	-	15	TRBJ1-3	CASSEVPASGNTIYF	TGTGCCAGCAGCGAGGTCCCGGCCTCTGGAAACACCATATATTTT
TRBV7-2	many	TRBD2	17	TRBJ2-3	CASSFQAGGNRADTQYF	TGTGCCAGCAGTTTTCAGGCGGGGGGCAATAGGGCAGATACGCAGTATTTT
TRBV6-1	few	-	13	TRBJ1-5	CASSEKRDMPQHF	TGTGCCAGCAGTGAAAAAAGGGATATGCCCCAGCATTTT
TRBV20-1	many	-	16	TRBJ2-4	CSAPDPRTAAKNIQYF	TGCAGTGCTCCCGACCCTCGGACGGCCGCCAAAAACATTCAGTACTTC
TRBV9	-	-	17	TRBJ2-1	CASSLRGTSGHQETQFF	TGTGCCAGCAGCTTAAGAGGGACCAGCGGCCACCAAGAGACCCAGTTCTTC
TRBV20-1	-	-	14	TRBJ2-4	CSALGPEAKNIQYF	TGCAGTGCTCTCGGACCGGAGGCCAAAAACATTCAGTACTTC
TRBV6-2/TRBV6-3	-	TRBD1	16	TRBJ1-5	CASTLTGAASNQPQHF	TGTGCCAGCACCCTGACAGGGGCCGCAAGCAATCAGCCCCAGCATTTT
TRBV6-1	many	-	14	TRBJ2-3	CASSEPGVSDTQYF	TGTGCCAGCAGTGAACCAGGCGTTTCAGATACGCAGTATTTT
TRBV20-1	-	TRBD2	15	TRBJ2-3	CSAHTQRGAADTQYF	TGCAGTGCCCACACCCAGCGGGGGGCCGCAGATACGCAGTATTTT
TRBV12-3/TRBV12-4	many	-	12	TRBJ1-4	CASSLALEKLFF	TGTGCCAGCAGTTTAGCGCTCGAAAAACTGTTTTTT
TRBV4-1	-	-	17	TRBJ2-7	CASSQDPRGATYNEQYF	TGCGCCAGCAGCCAAGATCCTCGGGGGGCAACCTACAATGAGCAGTACTTC
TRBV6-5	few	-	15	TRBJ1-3	CASSYSRGPGNTIYF	TGTGCCAGCAGTTACAGCAGGGGCCCTGGAAACACCATATATTTT
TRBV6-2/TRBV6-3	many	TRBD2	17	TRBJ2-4	CASSVSGTSGGKNIQYF	TGTGCCAGCAGTGTTTCCGGGACTAGCGGGGGCAAAAACATTCAGTACTTC
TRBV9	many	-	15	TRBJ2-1	CASSAISVADNEQFF	TGTGCCAGCAGCGCGATTAGCGTAGCAGACAATGAGCAGTTCTTC
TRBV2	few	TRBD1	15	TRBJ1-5	CASSVVRQGGQPQHF	TGTGCCAGCAGTGTTGTCCGACAGGGTGGGCAGCCCCAGCATTTT
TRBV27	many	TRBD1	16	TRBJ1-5	CASSPRDRILNQPQHF	TGTGCCAGCAGTCCCCGGGACAGAATACTAAATCAGCCCCAGCATTTT
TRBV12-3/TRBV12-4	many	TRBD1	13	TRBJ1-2	CASGRQGAYGYTF	TGTGCCAGCGGACGACAGGGAGCCTATGGCTACACCTTC
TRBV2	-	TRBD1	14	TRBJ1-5	CASSIHGQGQPQHF	TGTGCCAGCAGTATACACGGACAGGGCCAGCCCCAGCATTTT
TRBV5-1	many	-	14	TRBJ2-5	CASSLDTFQETQYF	TGCGCCAGCAGCTTGGACACTTTCCAAGAGACCCAGTACTTC
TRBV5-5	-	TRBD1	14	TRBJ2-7	CASSWGQVSYEQYF	TGTGCCAGCAGCTGGGGACAGGTCTCCTACGAGCAGTACTTC
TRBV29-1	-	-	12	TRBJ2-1	CSSAELYNEQFF	TGCAGCTCTGCTGAGTTATACAATGAGCAGTTCTTC
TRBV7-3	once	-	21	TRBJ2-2	CASSLKSQHRGSQVNTGERFF	TGTGCCAGCAGCTTAAAGTCGCAACATAGGGGCAGCCAAGTGAACACCGGGGAGCGGTTTTTT
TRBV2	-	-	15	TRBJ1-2	CASSEASGGARGYTF	TGTGCCAGCAGTGAAGCCAGTGGGGGGGCGAGAGGCTACACCTTC
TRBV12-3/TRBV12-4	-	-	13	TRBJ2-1	CASKGDDYNAQFF	TGTGCCAGCAAAGGGGATGATTACAATGCGCAGTTCTTC
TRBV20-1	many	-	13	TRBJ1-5	CSAKGDRNQPQHF	TGCAGTGCTAAGGGTGATCGCAATCAGCCCCAGCATTTT
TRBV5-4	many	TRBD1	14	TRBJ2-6	CASSPGTGNNVLTF	TGTGCCAGTAGCCCTGGGACAGGGAACAACGTCCTGACTTTC
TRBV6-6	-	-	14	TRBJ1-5	CASSYPGNNQPQHF	TGTGCCAGCAGTTACCCGGGGAACAATCAGCCCCAGCATTTT
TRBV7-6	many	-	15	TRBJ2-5	CASSLIAGTQETQYF	TGTGCCAGCAGCTTGATTGCGGGGACCCAAGAGACCCAGTACTTC
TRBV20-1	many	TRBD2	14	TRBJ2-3	CSARKRGATDTQYF	TGCAGTGCTAGGAAGCGGGGGGCCACAGATACGCAGTATTTT
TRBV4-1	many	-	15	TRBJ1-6	CASSQFRQGQSPLHF	TGCGCCAGCAGCCAATTTCGGCAGGGGCAATCACCCCTCCACTTT
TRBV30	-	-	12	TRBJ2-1	CAWSRDYNEQFF	TGTGCCTGGAGTCGCGATTACAATGAGCAGTTCTTC